These 32 T cell receptor beta chains came from one sample sequenced in a study of OX40 agonist ivuxolimab in advanced cancers. Clones were read by immunoSEQ multiplex PCR, and TCRdb kept only the in-frame ones, dropping some. The sample consists of about 82,000 clones, roughly 90% of them appearing once. Source: CD4+ or CD8+ T cells sorted from blood, taken in a trial of the OX40 agonist ivuxolimab. The receptors were sampled from an adult with an advanced solid tumor such as melanoma, head and neck, liver or kidney cancer.

This chain uses TRBV6-6 with TRBJ1-2; D gene unclear. Germline-derived CDR1 and CDR2 are MNHNY and SVGAGI (reference sequence). The CDR3 extends over 13 amino acids. Trimming pared 4 bases from V and 7 bases from J, leaving 13 bases between. Written as DNA, the CDR3 is TGTGCCAGCAGTTTCGAAGGTTCGGGTGGCTACACCTTC. It is translated as CASSFEGSGGYTF.

The chain carries TRBV27 and TRBJ1-1; unclear D gene. With 7 bases removed from V and 1 base from J, the gap between germline ends came to 16 bases. The CDR3 spans 15 residues. Germline lookup yields CDR1 MNHEY and CDR2 SMNVEV (reference sequence). DNA for the CDR3: TGTGCCAGCAATCCGGGGAAGAGAAGGAACACTGAAGCTTTCTTT. Its translation is CASNPGKRRNTEAFF.

The gene calls are TRBV6-5 and TRBJ2-7, with 9 bases fitting TRBD2. Unmatched junction bases numbered 8, after V lost 6 bases and J lost 2 bases. The CDR3 has 15 amino acids. CDR1 and CDR2 (germline): MNHEY, SVGAGI. The CDR3 loop is CASRFGLAPTYEQYF. CDR3 bases: TGTGCCAGCAGATTCGGACTAGCGCCTACCTACGAGCAGTACTTC.

This clone is a singleton in its sample. J is TRBJ2-5 and V is TRBV6-6; the D gene could be TRBD1 or TRBD2 (6 bases each). The DNA end is more similar to TRBJ2-7, so the J call may be wrong. From germline, CDR1 is MNHNY and CDR2 SVGAGI (reference sequence). This CDR3 has 14 amino acids. The CDR3 DNA reads as TGTGCCAGCAGTTCCGAGGGGGGCAACTACGAGCAGTACTTC. It codes for CASSSEGGNYEQYF.

This chain links TRBV7-2 with TRBJ2-3; a weak D match, TRBD2 (6 bases). CDR1 and CDR2 from the germline V gene are SGHTA and FQGNSA. The CDR3 sequence is 17 residues long. V lost 5 bases to trimming and J lost 4 bases, with 22 bases between them. CDR3 in amino acids: CASSPRAKREFPDTQYF. The CDR3, as DNA: TGTGCCAGCAGCCCAAGGGCCAAACGGGAGTTCCCAGATACGCAGTATTTT.

The chain recombines TRBV11-2 with TRBJ2-1; TRBD1 might be the D (6 bases). CDR3 length: 15 amino acids. The ends were cut back, 1 base at V and 9 bases at J, with 16 bases in the middle. CDR1 and CDR2 (germline): SGHAT, FQNNGV. The CDR3 is CASSLVEGVYTEQFF. The CDR3 DNA follows: TGTGCCAGCAGCTTAGTTGAGGGGGTGTATACTGAGCAGTTCTTC. Full variable domain (outside the CDR3, taken from reference TRBV11-2 and TRBJ2-1): EAGVAQSPRYKIIEKRQSVAFWCNPISGHATLYWYQQILGQGPKLLIQFQNNGVVDDSQLPKDRFSAERLKGVDSTLKIQPAKLEDSAVYLCASSLVEGVYTEQFFGPGTRLTVL.

DNA of the CDR3: TGTGCCAGTCAAAGGGATGTGGCTGAAGCTTTCTTT. This translates into CASQRDVAEAFF. The gene calls are TRBV19 and TRBJ1-1; D is undetermined. V was trimmed by 8 bases and J by 6 bases, leaving 13 bases between them. This CDR3 spans 12 amino acids. Germline loops: CDR1 LNHDA, CDR2 SQIVND (reference sequence).

This clone was found a few times. This chain joins TRBV19 and TRBJ2-3; 8 bases fit TRBD1. CDR3 length equals 15 residues. Unmatched junction bases numbered 7, after V lost 2 bases and J lost 6 bases. Germline CDR1 reads LNHDA; CDR2 reads SQIVND (reference sequence). The chain's CDR3 is CASSIPGGPTDTQYF. The DNA of the CDR3 is TGTGCCAGTAGTATACCAGGGGGCCCCACCGATACGCAGTATTTT.

About this clone: This CDR3 is also generated by other DNA sequences in the sample. The chain carries TRBV5-1 and TRBJ1-1; possibly TRBD1 for D (5 bases). Trimming took off 0 bases at V and 3 bases at J, with 9 bases between the two ends. The germline CDR1 and CDR2 sequences are SGHRS and YFSETQ. The CDR3 is made up of 14 amino acids. The CDR3 reads CASSLVQGDTEAFF. Here the CDR3 DNA reads TGCGCCAGCAGCTTGGTGCAGGGTGACACTGAAGCTTTCTTT.

This clone occurred once. The chain employs TRBV5-1 and TRBJ2-1; D unclear. The CDR3 covers 14 residues. Between the trimmed V and J ends, which lost 0 bases and 1 base, there was a span of 5 bases. Germline V gene data show CDR1 as SGHRS and CDR2 as YFSETQ. The CDR3, as DNA: TGCGCCAGCAGCTTGGGAGTTTCCTACAATGAGCAGTTCTTC. Its translation is CASSLGVSYNEQFF.

The chain carries TRBV5-1 and TRBJ2-1; 9 bases agree with TRBD1. Germline V gene lookup returns CDR1 SGHRS and CDR2 YFSETQ. V lost 0 bases and J lost 9; bases outside the gene matches: 7. The CDR3 totals 15 residues. DNA for the CDR3: TGCGCCAGCAGCTTGGTGGGACAGGGTCCGAGTGAGCAGTTCTTC. Residues: CASSLVGQGPSEQFF.

V and J are TRBV28 and TRBJ2-7; D is possibly TRBD1 (5 bases). V lost 7 bases and J 3 bases, leaving 7 bases between the germline ends. The CDR3 totals 11 residues. CDR1 and CDR2 from the germline V gene are MDHEN and SYDVKM. Here the CDR3 reads CASTRVYEQYF. The CDR3 DNA reads TGTGCCAGCACCAGGGTCTACGAGCAGTACTTC.

This clone was counted a few times. This rearrangement joins TRBV19 to TRBJ1-2; 7 bases match TRBD1. The CDR3 is 14 amino acids. J gave up 4 bases and V 3 bases, and 5 bases lay outside the gene matches. Germline V CDR1 and CDR2: LNHDA, SQIVND (reference sequence). The CDR3 sequence is CASSIDREAYGYTF. The CDR3 DNA reads as TGTGCCAGTAGTATTGACAGGGAAGCCTATGGCTACACCTTC.

This chain connects TRBV19 to TRBJ1-1; D gene unclear. The CDR3 is 14 residues long. CDR1 and CDR2 (germline): LNHDA, SQIVND (reference sequence). V lost 2 bases and J 3 bases, leaving 10 bases between the germline ends. The CDR3 reads CASSILIRDTEAFF. The DNA of the CDR3 is TGTGCCAGTAGTATATTGATAAGGGACACTGAAGCTTTCTTT.

The CDR3 here is CASSPGEATGELFF. CDR3 coding DNA: TGCGCCAGCAGCCCCGGAGAGGCGACCGGGGAGCTGTTTTTT. The chain carries TRBV5-1 and TRBJ2-2; the D is unclear. Germline V lookup: CDR1 SGHRS, CDR2 YFSETQ. Trimming removed 4 bases at V and 5 bases at J, with 12 bases between. The CDR3 runs 14 residues.

The chain recombines TRBV5-6 with TRBJ2-5; 8 bases fit TRBD1. This CDR3 is 15 amino acids long. V lost 3 bases and J lost 5; bases outside the gene matches: 9. Germline CDR1 is SGHDT and CDR2 is YYEEEE. The CDR3 reads CASSYGTGRLETQYF. The CDR3 region has the DNA TGTGCCAGCAGCTACGGGACAGGTCGTCTCGAGACCCAGTACTTC.

This chain uses TRBV11-2 with TRBJ1-1; no clear D. There are 11 residues in the CDR3. From germline, CDR1 is SGHAT and CDR2 FQNNGV. The V end was cut by 3 bases, the J end by 3 bases, with 2 bases between. The CDR3, as DNA: TGTGCCAGCAGCTTTTACACTGAAGCTTTCTTT. It translates to CASSFYTEAFF.

The gene calls are TRBV5-1 and TRBJ2-1; 7 nucleotides line up with TRBD1. The CDR3 contains 14 residues. CDR1 and CDR2 from the germline V gene are SGHRS and YFSETQ. V was pared by 0 bases and J by 9 bases, with 6 bases of the junction left unmatched. The CDR3 bases are TGCGCCAGCAGCTTGGTGACAGGGCAAACTGAGCAGTTCTTC. Its protein product is CASSLVTGQTEQFF.

The chain employs TRBV5-1 and TRBJ2-1; 11 nucleotides align to TRBD1. Looked up from germline, CDR1 is SGHRS and CDR2 is YFSETQ. V was pared by 1 base and J by 8 bases, with 8 bases of the junction left unmatched. This CDR3 comprises 16 residues. The CDR3 here is CASSLMGQGVTDEQFF. In DNA, the CDR3 is TGCGCCAGCAGCTTGATGGGACAGGGGGTGACTGATGAGCAGTTCTTC.

The chain employs TRBV9 and TRBJ1-2, with TRBD1 as a possible D gene (5 bases). This CDR3 spans 17 amino acids. V was shortened by 6 bases and J by 7 bases, with 28 bases between the two germline ends. From germline, CDR1 is SGDLS and CDR2 YYNGEE. The CDR3 region has the DNA TGTGCCAGCACCCCCACCCAATCGGCAGGGACGCCAGGTGGCTACACCTTC. This encodes CASTPTQSAGTPGGYTF.

About this clone: Other DNA variants within this sample encode the same CDR3. This sequence joins TRBV30 and TRBJ1-6; 7 bases fit TRBD1. This CDR3 has 14 residues. Losses at the gene ends were 4 bases for V and 7 bases for J; bases not matched to a gene: 7. CDR1 and CDR2 (germline): GTSNPN, SVGIG (reference sequence). CDR3 residues: CAWNAGGRNSPLHF. In DNA, the CDR3 is TGTGCCTGGAATGCAGGGGGTAGGAATTCACCCCTCCACTTT.

The chain is built from TRBV2 and TRBJ1-2, with D possibly being TRBD1 (5 bases). The germline V gene has CDR1 SNHLY and CDR2 FYNNEI. The CDR3 length is 14 residues. V was trimmed by 7 bases and J by 5 bases, leaving 17 bases between them. CDR3 protein: CASIDSNKVYGYTF. In DNA, the CDR3 is TGTGCCAGCATCGACAGTAATAAGGTGTATGGCTACACCTTC.

Note on this clone: At one of its ends the junction is not consistent with the germline gene, which may arise from a read error. The chain uses TRBV29-1 and TRBJ2-2, with D possibly being TRBD1 (5 bases). CDR1 and CDR2 from the germline V gene are SQVTM and ANQGSEA. The CDR3 has 13 residues. The CDR3 protein is CGVGHTNTGELFF. The CDR3 coding sequence is TGCGGCGTCGGACACACGAACACCGGGGAGCTGTTTTTT.

This chain uses TRBV5-1 with TRBJ2-2; 8 nucleotides agree with TRBD2. V was clipped by 5 bases and J by 2 bases; unmatched bases: 5. CDR3 length: 15 amino acids. Germline V lookup: CDR1 SGHRS, CDR2 YFSETQ. Here the CDR3 DNA reads TGCGCCAGCAGTCCCCGGGGGGGAAACACCGGGGAGCTGTTTTTT. Amino acids: CASSPRGGNTGELFF.

The chain has TRBV19 and TRBJ1-1; 9 bases align to TRBD1. V gave up 3 bases and J gave up 3 bases; unmatched junction bases: 2. The CDR3 runs 14 residues. CDR1 and CDR2 from the germline V gene are LNHDA and SQIVND (reference sequence). CDR3 region: CASSIGTGHTEAFF. The CDR3 nucleotides are TGTGCCAGTAGTATCGGGACAGGGCACACTGAAGCTTTCTTT. The full variable domain, in which reference TRBV19 and TRBJ1-1 provide the parts outside the CDR3, is DGGITQSPKYLFRKEGQNVTLSCEQNLNHDAMYWYRQDPGQGLRLIYYSQIVNDFQKGDIAEGYSVSREKKESFPLTVTSAQKNPTAFYLCASSIGTGHTEAFFGQGTRLTVV.

The chain employs TRBV2 and TRBJ2-5; D is possibly TRBD2 (6 bases). Germline V gene lookup returns CDR1 SNHLY and CDR2 FYNNEI. The length of the CDR3 is 14 residues. Trimming left V 2 bases short and J 5 bases short, with 12 bases between. The CDR3 DNA reads as TGTGCCAGCAGTGAAAACGGGGGAAGGGAGACCCAGTACTTC. This translates into CASSENGGRETQYF.

This CDR3 reads CASSPRTSPLGNEQFF. In DNA, the CDR3 is TGTGCCAGCAGCCCGAGGACTAGCCCACTTGGAAATGAGCAGTTCTTC. This sequence joins TRBV9 and TRBJ2-1, with 8 nucleotides matching TRBD2. The CDR3 sequence is 16 residues long. V lost 4 bases to trimming and J lost 7 bases; unmatched junction nucleotides: 13. CDR1 is SGDLS and CDR2 is YYNGEE in the germline V gene.

The chain has TRBV5-1 and TRBJ2-7; 9 bases align to TRBD2. The CDR3 spans 13 residues. Germline V CDR1 and CDR2: SGHRS, YFSETQ. V trimming: 3 bases; J trimming: 9 bases; junction bases outside the gene matches: 7. The CDR3 region has the DNA TGCGCCAGCAGCTCATTAGCGGGAGAAGTGCAGTACTTC. As protein: CASSSLAGEVQYF.

The V gene is TRBV5-1, the J gene TRBJ2-1; tentatively, D is TRBD2 (5 bases). Trimming pared 4 bases from V and 0 bases from J, leaving 14 bases between. Per germline, CDR1 SGHRS and CDR2 YFSETQ. The CDR3 contains 16 residues. The CDR3 region has the DNA TGCGCCAGCAGCGTAGGGAGTGGGCCCTCCTACAATGAGCAGTTCTTC. Its translation is CASSVGSGPSYNEQFF.

The chain carries TRBV28 and TRBJ2-1, with D tentatively TRBD2 (5 bases). Germline V gene sequence: CDR1 MDHEN, CDR2 SYDVKM. Trimming pared 5 bases from V and 3 bases from J, leaving 14 bases between. This CDR3 is 15 amino acids long. The CDR3 region has the DNA TGTGCCAGCAGTGAAGTCGGACTCCTCTACAATGAGCAGTTCTTC. Translation gives CASSEVGLLYNEQFF.

This sequence joins TRBV5-1 and TRBJ2-7; D uncertain. This CDR3 is built from 13 residues. The V end lost 0 bases, the J end lost 6 bases, and 10 bases lay between the germline ends. Germline CDR1 SGHRS, CDR2 YFSETQ. The CDR3 DNA sequence: TGCGCCAGCAGCTTGGTAGGGTCGGGCGAGCAGTACTTC. This sequence encodes CASSLVGSGEQYF.

This sequence joins TRBV5-4 and TRBJ1-4, with a possible D match to TRBD1 (6 bases). CDR1 and CDR2 from the germline V gene are SGHNT and YYREEE (reference sequence). Trimming left V 4 bases short and J 4 bases short, with 11 bases between. CDR3 size: 14 residues. The CDR3 region has the DNA TGTGCCAGCAGCCAATCAGGGGTTAATGAAAAACTGTTTTTT. This translates into CASSQSGVNEKLFF.